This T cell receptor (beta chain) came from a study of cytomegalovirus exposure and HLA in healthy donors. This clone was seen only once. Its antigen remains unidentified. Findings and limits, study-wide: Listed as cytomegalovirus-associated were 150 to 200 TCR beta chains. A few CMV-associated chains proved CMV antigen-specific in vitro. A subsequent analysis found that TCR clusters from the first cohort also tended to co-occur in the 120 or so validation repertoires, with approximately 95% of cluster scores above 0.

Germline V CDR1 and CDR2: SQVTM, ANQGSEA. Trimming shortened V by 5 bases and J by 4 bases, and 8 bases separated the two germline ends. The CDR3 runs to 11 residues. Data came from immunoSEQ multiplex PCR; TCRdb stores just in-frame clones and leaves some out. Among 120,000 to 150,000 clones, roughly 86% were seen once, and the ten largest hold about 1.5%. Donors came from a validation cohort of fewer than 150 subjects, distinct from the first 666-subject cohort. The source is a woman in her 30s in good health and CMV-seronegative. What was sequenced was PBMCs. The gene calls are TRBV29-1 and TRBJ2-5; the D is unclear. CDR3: CSVKPGETQYF. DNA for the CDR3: TGCAGCGTTAAACCGGGAGAGACCCAGTACTTC.